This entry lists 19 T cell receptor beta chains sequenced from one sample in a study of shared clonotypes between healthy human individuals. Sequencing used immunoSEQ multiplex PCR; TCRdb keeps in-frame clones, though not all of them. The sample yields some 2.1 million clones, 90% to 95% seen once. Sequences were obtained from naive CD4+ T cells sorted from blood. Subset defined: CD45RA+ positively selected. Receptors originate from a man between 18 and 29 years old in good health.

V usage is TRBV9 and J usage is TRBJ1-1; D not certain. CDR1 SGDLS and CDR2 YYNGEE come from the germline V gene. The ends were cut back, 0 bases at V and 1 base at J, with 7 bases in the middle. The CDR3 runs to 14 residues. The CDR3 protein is CASSVDRENTEAFF. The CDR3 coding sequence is TGTGCCAGCAGCGTAGACAGAGAGAACACTGAAGCTTTCTTT.

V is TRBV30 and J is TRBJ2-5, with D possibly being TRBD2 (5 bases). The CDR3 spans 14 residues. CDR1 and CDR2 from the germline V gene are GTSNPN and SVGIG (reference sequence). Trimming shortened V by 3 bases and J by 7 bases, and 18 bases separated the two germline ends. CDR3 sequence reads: CAWRSTRRLGTQYF. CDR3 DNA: TGTGCCTGGAGGTCTACTAGGAGGCTGGGGACCCAGTACTTC.

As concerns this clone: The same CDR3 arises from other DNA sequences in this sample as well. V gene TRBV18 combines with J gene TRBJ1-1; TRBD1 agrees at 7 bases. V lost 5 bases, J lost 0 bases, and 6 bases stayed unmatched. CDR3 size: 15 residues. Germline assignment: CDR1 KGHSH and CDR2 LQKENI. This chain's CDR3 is CASSVAGQLNTEAFF. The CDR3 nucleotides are TGTGCCAGCTCAGTAGCGGGACAGCTGAACACTGAAGCTTTCTTT. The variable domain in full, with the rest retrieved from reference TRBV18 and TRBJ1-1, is NAGVMQNPRHLVRRRGQEARLRCSPMKGHSHVYWYRQLPEEGLKFMVYLQKENIIDESGMPKERFSAEFPKEGPSILRIQQVVRGDSAAYFCASSVAGQLNTEAFFGQGTRLTVV.

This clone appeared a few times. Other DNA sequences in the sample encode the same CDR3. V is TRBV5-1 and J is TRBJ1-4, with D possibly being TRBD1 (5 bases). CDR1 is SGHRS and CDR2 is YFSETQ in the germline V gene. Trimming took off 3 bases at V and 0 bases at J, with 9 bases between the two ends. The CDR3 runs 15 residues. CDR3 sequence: CASSSDRATNEKLFF. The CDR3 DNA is TGCGCCAGCAGCTCCGACAGAGCAACTAATGAAAAACTGTTTTTT.

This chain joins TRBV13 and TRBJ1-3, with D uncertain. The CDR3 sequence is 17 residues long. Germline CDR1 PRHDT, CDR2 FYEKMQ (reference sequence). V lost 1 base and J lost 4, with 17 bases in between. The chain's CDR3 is CASSLVTRQAQGNTIYF. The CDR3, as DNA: TGTGCCAGCAGCTTAGTCACCCGGCAGGCCCAAGGAAACACCATATATTTT.

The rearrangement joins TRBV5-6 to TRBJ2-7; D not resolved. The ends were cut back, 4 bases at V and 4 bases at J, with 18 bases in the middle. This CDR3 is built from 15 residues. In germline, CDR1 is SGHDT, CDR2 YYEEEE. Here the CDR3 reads CASSLLNLSVYEQYF. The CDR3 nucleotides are TGTGCCAGCAGCCTACTTAACTTGTCGGTTTACGAGCAGTACTTC.

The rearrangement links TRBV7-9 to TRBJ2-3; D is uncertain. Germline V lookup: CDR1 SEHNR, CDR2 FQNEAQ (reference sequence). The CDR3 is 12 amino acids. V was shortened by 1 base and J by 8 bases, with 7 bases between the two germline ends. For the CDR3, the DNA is TGTGCCAGCAGCTTAGGAAATCCTACGCAGTATTTT. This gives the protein CASSLGNPTQYF.

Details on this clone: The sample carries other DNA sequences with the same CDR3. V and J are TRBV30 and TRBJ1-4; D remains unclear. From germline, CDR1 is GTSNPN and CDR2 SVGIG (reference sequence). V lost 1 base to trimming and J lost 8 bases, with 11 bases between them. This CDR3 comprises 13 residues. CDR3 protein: CAWSARVGEKLFF. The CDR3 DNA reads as TGTGCCTGGAGTGCCCGGGTAGGGGAAAAACTGTTTTTT.

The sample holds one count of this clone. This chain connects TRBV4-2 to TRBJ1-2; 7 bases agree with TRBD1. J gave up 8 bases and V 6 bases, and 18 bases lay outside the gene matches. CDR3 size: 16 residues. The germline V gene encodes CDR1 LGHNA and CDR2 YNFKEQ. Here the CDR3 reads CASRQDPGQSKGGYTF. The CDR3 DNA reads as TGTGCCAGCAGGCAGGATCCGGGACAGTCGAAAGGGGGCTACACCTTC.

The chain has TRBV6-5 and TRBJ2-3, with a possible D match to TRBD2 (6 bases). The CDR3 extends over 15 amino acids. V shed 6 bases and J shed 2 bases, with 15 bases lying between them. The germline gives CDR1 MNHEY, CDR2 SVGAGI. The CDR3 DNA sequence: TGTGCCAGCAGCCGAATATCGGGGGACACAGATACGCAGTATTTT. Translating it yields CASSRISGDTDTQYF.

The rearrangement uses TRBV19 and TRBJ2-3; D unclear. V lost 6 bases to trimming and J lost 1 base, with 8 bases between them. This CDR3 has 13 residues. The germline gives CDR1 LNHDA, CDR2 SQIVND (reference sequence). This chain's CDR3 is CASRVPGTDTQYF. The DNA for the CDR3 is TGTGCCAGTAGGGTACCTGGCACAGATACGCAGTATTTT.

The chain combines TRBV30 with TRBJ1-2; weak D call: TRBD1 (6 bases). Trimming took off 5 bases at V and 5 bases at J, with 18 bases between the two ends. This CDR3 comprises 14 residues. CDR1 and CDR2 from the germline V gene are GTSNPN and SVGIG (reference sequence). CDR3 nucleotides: TGTGCCTGGGGGGGGGCCCCGATGAGATATGGCTACACCTTC. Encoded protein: CAWGGAPMRYGYTF.

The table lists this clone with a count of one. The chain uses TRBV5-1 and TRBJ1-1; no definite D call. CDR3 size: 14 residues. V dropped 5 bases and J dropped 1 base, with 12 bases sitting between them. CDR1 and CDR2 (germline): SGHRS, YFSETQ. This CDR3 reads CASRLSPQNTEAFF. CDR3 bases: TGCGCCAGCAGACTTTCCCCACAGAACACTGAAGCTTTCTTT.

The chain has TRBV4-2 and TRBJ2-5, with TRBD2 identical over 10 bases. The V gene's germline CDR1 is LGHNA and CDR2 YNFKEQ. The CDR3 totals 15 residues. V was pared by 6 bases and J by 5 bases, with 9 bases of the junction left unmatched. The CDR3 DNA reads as TGTGCCAGCAGAGTTAGCGGGGGGCCAGGGGAGACCCAGTACTTC. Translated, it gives CASRVSGGPGETQYF.

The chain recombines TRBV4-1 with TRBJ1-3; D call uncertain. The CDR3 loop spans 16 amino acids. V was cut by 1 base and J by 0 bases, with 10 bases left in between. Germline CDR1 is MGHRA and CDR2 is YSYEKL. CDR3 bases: TGCGCCAGCAGCCAAGCAGTCGCCAGCTCTGGAAACACCATATATTTT. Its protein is CASSQAVASSGNTIYF.

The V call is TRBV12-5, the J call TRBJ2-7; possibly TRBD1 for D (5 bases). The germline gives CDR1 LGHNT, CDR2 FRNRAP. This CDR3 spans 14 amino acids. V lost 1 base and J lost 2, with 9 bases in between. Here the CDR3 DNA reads TGTGCTAGTGGTTTGGGACAGCAAACCTACGAGCAGTACTTC. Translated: CASGLGQQTYEQYF.

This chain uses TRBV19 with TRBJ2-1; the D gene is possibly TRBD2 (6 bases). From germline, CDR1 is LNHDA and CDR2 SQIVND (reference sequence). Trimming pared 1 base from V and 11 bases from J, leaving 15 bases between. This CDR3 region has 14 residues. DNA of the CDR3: TGTGCCAGTAGTATAGCCGAAGCTACTAGCCAGCAGTTCTTC. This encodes CASSIAEATSQQFF. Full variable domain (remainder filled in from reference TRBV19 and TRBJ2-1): DGGITQSPKYLFRKEGQNVTLSCEQNLNHDAMYWYRQDPGQGLRLIYYSQIVNDFQKGDIAEGYSVSREKKESFPLTVTSAQKNPTAFYLCASSIAEATSQQFFGPGTRLTVL.

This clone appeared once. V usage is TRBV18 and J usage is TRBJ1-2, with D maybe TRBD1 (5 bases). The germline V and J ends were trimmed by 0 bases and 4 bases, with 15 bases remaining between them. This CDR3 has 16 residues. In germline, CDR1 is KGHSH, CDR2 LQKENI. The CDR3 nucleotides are TGTGCCAGCTCACCACCGGCTCCGGGGCCATCCTATGGCTACACCTTC. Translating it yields CASSPPAPGPSYGYTF.

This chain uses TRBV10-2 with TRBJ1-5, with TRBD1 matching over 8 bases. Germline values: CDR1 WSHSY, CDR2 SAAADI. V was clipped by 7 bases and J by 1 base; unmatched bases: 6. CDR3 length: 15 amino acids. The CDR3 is CASTLDRASNQPQHF. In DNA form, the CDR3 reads TGCGCCAGCACTCTGGACAGGGCGAGCAATCAGCCCCAGCATTTT.